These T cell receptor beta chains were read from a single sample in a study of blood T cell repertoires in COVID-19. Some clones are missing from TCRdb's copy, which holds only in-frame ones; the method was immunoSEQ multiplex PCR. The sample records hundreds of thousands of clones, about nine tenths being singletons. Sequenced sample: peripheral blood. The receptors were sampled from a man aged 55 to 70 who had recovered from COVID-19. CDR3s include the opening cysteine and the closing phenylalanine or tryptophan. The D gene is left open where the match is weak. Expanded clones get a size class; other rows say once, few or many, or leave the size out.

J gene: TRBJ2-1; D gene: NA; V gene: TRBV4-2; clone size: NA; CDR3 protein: CASSQDLVGRAQFF; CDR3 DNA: TGTGCCAGCAGCCAAGACTTGGTAGGCAGGGCGCAGTTCTTC
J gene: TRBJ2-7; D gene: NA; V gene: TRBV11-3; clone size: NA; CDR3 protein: CASSAGINYEQYF; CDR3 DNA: TGTGCCAGCTCAGCCGGGATTAACTACGAGCAGTACTTC
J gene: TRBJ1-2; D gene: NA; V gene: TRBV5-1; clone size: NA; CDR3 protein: CASSHGFRNVPYGYTF; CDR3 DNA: TGCGCCAGCAGCCACGGTTTCAGGAATGTCCCCTATGGCTACACCTTC
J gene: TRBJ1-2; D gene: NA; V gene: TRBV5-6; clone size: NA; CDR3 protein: CASSSRYGYTF; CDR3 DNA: TGTGCCAGCAGCTCTCGCTATGGCTACACCTTC
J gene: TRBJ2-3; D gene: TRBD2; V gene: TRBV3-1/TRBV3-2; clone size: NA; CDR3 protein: CASSQGSGLATDTQYF; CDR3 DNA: TGTGCCAGCAGCCAAGGGTCCGGACTAGCGACAGATACGCAGTATTTT
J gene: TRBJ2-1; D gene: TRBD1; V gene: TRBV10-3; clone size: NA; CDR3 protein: CAISDSRDRGRNEQFF; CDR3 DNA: TGTGCCATCAGTGACTCCCGGGACAGGGGGCGCAATGAGCAGTTCTTC
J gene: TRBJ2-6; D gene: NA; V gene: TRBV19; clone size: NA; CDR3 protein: CASSGRGANVLTF; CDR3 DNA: TGTGCCAGTAGTGGGAGAGGGGCCAACGTCCTGACTTTC
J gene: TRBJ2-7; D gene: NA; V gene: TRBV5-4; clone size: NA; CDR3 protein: CASSLNGQGVSYEQYF; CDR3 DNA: TGTGCCAGCAGCTTGAACGGGCAGGGCGTTTCCTACGAGCAGTACTTC
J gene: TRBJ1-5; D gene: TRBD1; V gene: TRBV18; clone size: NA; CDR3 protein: CASSGTGLTNQPQHF; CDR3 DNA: TGTGCCAGCTCAGGGACAGGGCTGACCAATCAGCCCCAGCATTTT
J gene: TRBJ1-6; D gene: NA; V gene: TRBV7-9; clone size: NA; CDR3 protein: CASSARGYNSPLHF; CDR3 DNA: TGTGCCAGCAGCGCCCGGGGTTATAATTCACCCCTCCACTTT
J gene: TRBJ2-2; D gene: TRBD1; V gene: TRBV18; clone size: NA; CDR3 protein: CASSPRLPRTGENTGELFF; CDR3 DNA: TGTGCCAGCTCACCCAGATTACCTCGGACAGGGGAAAACACCGGGGAGCTGTTTTTT
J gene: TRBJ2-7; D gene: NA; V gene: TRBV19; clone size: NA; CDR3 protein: CASSNWGRGRYEQYF; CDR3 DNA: TGTGCCAGCAGTAACTGGGGGCGCGGACGCTACGAGCAGTACTTC
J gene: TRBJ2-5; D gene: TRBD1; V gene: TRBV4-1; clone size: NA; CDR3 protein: CASSQLYRGQETQYF; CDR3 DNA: TGCGCCAGCAGCCAATTATACAGGGGGCAAGAGACCCAGTACTTC
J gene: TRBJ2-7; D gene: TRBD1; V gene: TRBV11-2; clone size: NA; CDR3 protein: CASSFDRGAHEQYF; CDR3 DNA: TGTGCCAGCAGCTTTGACAGGGGTGCACACGAGCAGTACTTC
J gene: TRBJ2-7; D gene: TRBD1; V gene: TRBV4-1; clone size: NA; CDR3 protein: CASSSGQGSYEQYF; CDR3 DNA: TGCGCCAGCAGCTCGGGACAGGGGTCATACGAGCAGTACTTC
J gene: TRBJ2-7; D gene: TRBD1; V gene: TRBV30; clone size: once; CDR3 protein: CAWSGQGVLTYEQYF; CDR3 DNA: TGTGCCTGGAGTGGACAGGGGGTCTTAACCTACGAGCAGTACTTC
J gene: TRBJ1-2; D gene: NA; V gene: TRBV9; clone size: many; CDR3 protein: CASSLRGEGVNYGYTF; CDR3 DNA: TGTGCCAGCAGCCTCCGCGGAGAGGGGGTAAACTATGGCTACACCTTC
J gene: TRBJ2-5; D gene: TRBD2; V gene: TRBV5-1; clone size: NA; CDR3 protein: CASSNLAGNQETQYF; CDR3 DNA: TGCGCCAGCAGTAACCTAGCGGGGAACCAAGAGACCCAGTACTTC
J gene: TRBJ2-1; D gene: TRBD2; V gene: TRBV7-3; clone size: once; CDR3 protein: CASSSLAGVGEQFF; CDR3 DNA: TGTGCCAGCAGCTCCTTAGCGGGAGTGGGTGAGCAGTTCTTC
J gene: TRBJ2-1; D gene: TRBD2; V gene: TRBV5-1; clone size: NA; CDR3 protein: CASGGGLGYNEQFF; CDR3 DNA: TGCGCCAGCGGCGGGGGACTAGGTTACAATGAGCAGTTCTTC
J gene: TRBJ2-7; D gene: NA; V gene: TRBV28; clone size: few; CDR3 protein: CASSLVEGLSEKGEQYF; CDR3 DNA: TGTGCCAGCAGTTTAGTGGAGGGACTTAGTGAAAAGGGTGAGCAGTACTTC
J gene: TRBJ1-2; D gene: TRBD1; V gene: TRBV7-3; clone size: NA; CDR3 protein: CASSLGSTGDNYGYTF; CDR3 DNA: TGTGCCAGCAGCTTAGGGTCCACAGGGGATAACTATGGCTACACCTTC
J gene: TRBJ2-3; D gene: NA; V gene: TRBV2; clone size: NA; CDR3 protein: CASQRPSTDTQYF; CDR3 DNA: TGTGCCAGCCAGAGGCCTAGCACAGATACGCAGTATTTT
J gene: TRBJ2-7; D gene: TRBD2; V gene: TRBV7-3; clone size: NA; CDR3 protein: CASSTQGGLGEQYF; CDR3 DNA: TGTGCCAGCAGCACCCAGGGAGGGTTAGGCGAGCAGTACTTC
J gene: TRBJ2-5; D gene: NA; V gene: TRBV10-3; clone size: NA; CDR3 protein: CAISESLGRPEETQYF; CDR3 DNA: TGTGCCATCAGTGAGTCGCTGGGCAGACCAGAAGAGACCCAGTACTTC
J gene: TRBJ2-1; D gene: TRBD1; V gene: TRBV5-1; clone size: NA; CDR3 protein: CASSQTGGGNEQFF; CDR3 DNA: TGCGCCAGCAGCCAGACAGGGGGTGGGAATGAGCAGTTCTTC
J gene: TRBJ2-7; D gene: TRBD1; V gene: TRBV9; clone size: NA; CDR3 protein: CASSVVGQGSYEQYF; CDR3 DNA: TGTGCCAGCAGCGTAGTGGGACAGGGGTCCTACGAGCAGTACTTC
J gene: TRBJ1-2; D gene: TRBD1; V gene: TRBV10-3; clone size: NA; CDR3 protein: CAITSDRVYGYTF; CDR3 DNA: TGTGCCATCACCTCTGACAGGGTCTATGGCTACACCTTC
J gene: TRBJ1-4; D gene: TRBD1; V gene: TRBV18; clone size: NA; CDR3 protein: CASSLGQVATNEKLFF; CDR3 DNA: TGTGCCAGCTCACTGGGACAGGTTGCAACTAATGAAAAACTGTTTTTT
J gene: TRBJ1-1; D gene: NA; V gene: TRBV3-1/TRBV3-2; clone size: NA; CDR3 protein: CASSQDTGGVRTEAFF; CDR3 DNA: TGTGCCAGCAGCCAAGATACGGGAGGGGTTAGGACTGAAGCTTTCTTT
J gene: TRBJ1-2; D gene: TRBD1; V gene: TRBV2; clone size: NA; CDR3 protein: CASSETGGYGYTF; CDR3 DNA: TGTGCCAGCAGTGAAACAGGGGGCTATGGCTACACCTTC
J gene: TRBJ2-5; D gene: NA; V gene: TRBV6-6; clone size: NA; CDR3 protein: CASVRREQETQYF; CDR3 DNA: TGTGCCAGCGTTCGGAGAGAGCAAGAGACCCAGTACTTC
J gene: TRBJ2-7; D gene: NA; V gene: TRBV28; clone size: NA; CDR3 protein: CASSLTVYEQYF; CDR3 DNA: TGTGCCAGCAGTCTGACAGTTTACGAGCAGTACTTC
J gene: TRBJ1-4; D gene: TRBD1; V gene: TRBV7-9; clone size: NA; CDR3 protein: CASSGQGNEKLFF; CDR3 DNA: TGTGCCAGCAGCGGACAGGGGAATGAAAAACTGTTTTTT
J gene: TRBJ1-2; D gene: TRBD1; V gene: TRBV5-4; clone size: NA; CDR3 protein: CASSPGQEITYGYTF; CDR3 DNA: TGTGCCAGCAGCCCAGGACAGGAGATTACCTATGGCTACACCTTC
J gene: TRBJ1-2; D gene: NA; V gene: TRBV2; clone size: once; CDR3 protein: CASSPTQGSYGYTF; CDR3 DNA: TGTGCCAGCAGCCCCACCCAGGGGTCCTATGGCTACACCTTC
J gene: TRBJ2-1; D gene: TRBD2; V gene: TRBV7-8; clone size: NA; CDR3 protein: CASSLLAGGSHNEQFF; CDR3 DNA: TGTGCCAGCAGCTTGCTAGCGGGGGGGTCCCACAATGAGCAGTTCTTC
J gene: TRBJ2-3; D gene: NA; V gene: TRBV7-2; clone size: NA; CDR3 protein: CASSLVGGTDTQYF; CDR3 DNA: TGTGCCAGCAGCTTAGTTGGAGGCACAGATACGCAGTATTTT
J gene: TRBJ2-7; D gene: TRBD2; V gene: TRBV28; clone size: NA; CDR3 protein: CASSIPRGSAYEQYF; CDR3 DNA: TGTGCCAGCAGTATACCGCGCGGGAGCGCCTACGAGCAGTACTTC
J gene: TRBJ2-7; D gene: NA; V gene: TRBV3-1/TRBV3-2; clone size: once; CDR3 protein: CASSQVLTNEQYF; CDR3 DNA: TGTGCCAGCAGCCAAGTATTGACTAACGAGCAGTACTTC
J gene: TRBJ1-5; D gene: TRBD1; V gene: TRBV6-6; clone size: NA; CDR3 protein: CASSQRGQGSNQPQHF; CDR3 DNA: TGTGCCAGCAGTCAGAGGGGGCAAGGAAGCAATCAGCCCCAGCATTTT
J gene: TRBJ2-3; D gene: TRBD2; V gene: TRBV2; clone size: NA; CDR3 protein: CASRTGTSGGAGTDTQYF; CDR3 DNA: TGTGCCAGCAGGACCGGGACTAGCGGGGGGGCGGGCACAGATACGCAGTATTTT
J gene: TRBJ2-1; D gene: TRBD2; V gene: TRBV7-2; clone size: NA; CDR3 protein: CASSPRLAGNEQFF; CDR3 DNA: TGTGCCAGCAGCCCTCGACTAGCGGGTAATGAGCAGTTCTTC
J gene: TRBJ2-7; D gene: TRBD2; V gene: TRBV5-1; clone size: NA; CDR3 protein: CASSLVAGGGSYEQYF; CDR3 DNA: TGCGCCAGCAGCTTGGTAGCGGGAGGGGGCTCCTACGAGCAGTACTTC
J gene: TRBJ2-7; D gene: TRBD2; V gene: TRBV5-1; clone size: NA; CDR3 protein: CASSLEAGIFGKYF; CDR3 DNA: TGCGCCAGCAGCTTGGAAGCGGGGATCTTCGGGAAGTACTTC
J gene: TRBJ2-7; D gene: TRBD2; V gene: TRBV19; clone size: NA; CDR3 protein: CASSIVLAGDPTRSYEQYF; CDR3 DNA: TGTGCCAGTAGTATAGTTCTAGCGGGGGACCCGACGCGCTCCTACGAGCAGTACTTC
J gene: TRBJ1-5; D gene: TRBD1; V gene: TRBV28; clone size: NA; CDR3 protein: CASSLPTGGVQPQHF; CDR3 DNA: TGTGCCAGCAGTTTGCCCACAGGGGGCGTTCAGCCCCAGCATTTT
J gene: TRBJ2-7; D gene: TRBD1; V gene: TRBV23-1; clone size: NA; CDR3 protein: CASSQAGTGVDFHEQYF; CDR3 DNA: TGCGCCAGCAGTCAAGCCGGGACAGGGGTGGATTTCCACGAGCAGTACTTC
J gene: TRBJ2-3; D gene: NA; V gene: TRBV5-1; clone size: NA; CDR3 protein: CASSLGQQTDTQYF; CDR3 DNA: TGCGCCAGCAGCCTAGGACAGCAAACAGATACGCAGTATTTT
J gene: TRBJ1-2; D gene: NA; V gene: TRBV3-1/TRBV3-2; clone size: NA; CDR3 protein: CASSPLAIYGYTF; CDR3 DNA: TGTGCCAGCAGCCCTTTGGCCATCTATGGCTACACCTTC
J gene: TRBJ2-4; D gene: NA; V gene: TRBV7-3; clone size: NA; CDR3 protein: CASSIHRDDIQYF; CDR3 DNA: TGTGCCAGCAGCATCCACAGGGATGACATTCAGTACTTC
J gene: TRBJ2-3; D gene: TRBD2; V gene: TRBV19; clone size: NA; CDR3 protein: CASSMREGPRDTQYF; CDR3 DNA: TGTGCCAGTAGTATGCGGGAGGGCCCTAGAGATACGCAGTATTTT
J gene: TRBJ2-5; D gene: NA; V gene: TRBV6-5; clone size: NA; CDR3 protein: CARGVEGSETQYF; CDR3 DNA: TGTGCCAGGGGGGTGGAGGGATCAGAGACCCAGTACTTC
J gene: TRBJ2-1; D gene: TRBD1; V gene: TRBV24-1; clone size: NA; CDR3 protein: CATSETDRFYNEQFF; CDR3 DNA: TGTGCCACCAGTGAAACGGACAGGTTCTACAATGAGCAGTTCTTC
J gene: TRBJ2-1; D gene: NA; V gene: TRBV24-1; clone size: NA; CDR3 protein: CATAPAAGVDEQFF; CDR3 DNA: TGTGCCACCGCCCCTGCCGCAGGGGTGGATGAGCAGTTCTTC
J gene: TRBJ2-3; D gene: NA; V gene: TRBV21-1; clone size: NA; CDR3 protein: CASPGQGGPDTQYF; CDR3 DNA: TGTGCCAGCCCCGGACAGGGGGGCCCAGATACGCAGTATTTT
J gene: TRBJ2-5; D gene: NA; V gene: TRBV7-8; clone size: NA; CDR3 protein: CASTETVQETQYF; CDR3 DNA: TGTGCCAGCACCGAGACAGTACAAGAGACCCAGTACTTC
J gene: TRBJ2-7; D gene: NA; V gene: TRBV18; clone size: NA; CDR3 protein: CASSLYSPQVADEQYF; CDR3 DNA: TGTGCCAGCTCATTATATAGTCCCCAGGTCGCAGACGAGCAGTACTTC
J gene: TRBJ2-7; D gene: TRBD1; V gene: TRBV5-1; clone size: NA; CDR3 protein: CASSLAPTGGYEQYF; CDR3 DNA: TGCGCCAGCAGCTTGGCCCCGACAGGGGGCTACGAGCAGTACTTC